The 20 T cell receptor beta chains presented below share a single source sample, sequenced in a study of a mutant IDH1 vaccine in newly diagnosed glioma. The protocol was immunoSEQ multiplex PCR, while the TCRdb copy is restricted to in-frame clones and leaves out a portion. The profile shows tens of thousands of clones, almost 85% of them singletons. Time point reported: baseline, week 1 (first vaccination visit). Specified treatment: pre-vaccination baseline after standard-of-care therapy. Sequencing was performed on PBMCs, taken from a glioma patient treated with radiotherapy, temozolomide or both. The receptor source for this set is a man aged 35-49 years with glioma. Some clones in this sample may be carry-over from other donors' samples.

V usage is TRBV2 and J usage is TRBJ1-2; D is undetermined. Per the germline V gene, CDR1 is SNHLY and CDR2 is FYNNEI. The CDR3 contains 16 residues. With 2 bases removed from V and 0 bases from J, the gap between germline ends came to 13 bases. The CDR3 nucleotides are TGTGCCAGCAGTGAACGGCTCGATACAACTAACTATGGCTACACCTTC. Translating it yields CASSERLDTTNYGYTF.

The rearrangement joins TRBV7-8 to TRBJ1-3, with D unclear. The CDR3 is 16 residues long. Trimming pared 1 base from V and 0 bases from J, leaving 10 bases between. Germline loops: CDR1 SGHVS, CDR2 FQNEAQ. CDR3 sequence: CASSLGGGLSGNTIYF. The CDR3 nucleotides read TGTGCCAGCAGCTTAGGGGGAGGCCTCTCTGGAAACACCATATATTTT.

The chain uses TRBV19 and TRBJ1-4; 8 bases agree with TRBD1. The CDR3 totals 14 residues. The junction had 5 bases not matched to a gene; V was cut back by 4 bases and J by 7 bases. Germline loops: CDR1 LNHDA, CDR2 SQIVND (reference sequence). The CDR3 region is CASSTGGTGEKLFF. In nucleotides, the CDR3 is TGTGCCAGTAGTACGGGCGGGACAGGTGAAAAACTGTTTTTT.

V is TRBV7-8 and J is TRBJ2-2; D possibly matches TRBD1 or TRBD2 (5 bases each). Trimming removed 5 bases from V and 3 bases from J, with 16 bases in between. The CDR3 is made up of 16 amino acids. CDR1 is SGHVS and CDR2 is FQNEAQ in the germline V gene. For the CDR3, the DNA is TGTGCCAGCAGCCCTGTAGCCGGGGCGGACACCGGGGAGCTGTTTTTT. It codes for CASSPVAGADTGELFF. The whole variable domain, remainder taken from reference TRBV7-8 and TRBJ2-2, is GAGVSQSPRYKVAKRGQDVALRCDPISGHVSLFWYQQALGQGPEFLTYFQNEAQLDKSGLPSDRFFAERPEGSVSTLKIQRTQQEDSAVYLCASSPVAGADTGELFFGEGSRLTVL.

This clone was counted once. The V and J genes are TRBV2 and TRBJ1-6, with a possible D match to TRBD1 (5 bases). Trimming removed 4 bases at V and 10 bases at J, with 11 bases between. CDR1 and CDR2 from the germline V gene are SNHLY and FYNNEI. The CDR3 length is 13 residues. The CDR3 DNA reads TGTGCCAGCAGTGGGGACCGAAGGTCACCCCTCCACTTT. This gives the protein CASSGDRRSPLHF.

The rearrangement joins TRBV12-5 to TRBJ2-2, with D possibly being TRBD1 (6 bases). The CDR3 is 14 residues long. Trimming left V 6 bases short and J 6 bases short, with 14 bases between. The germline gives CDR1 LGHNT, CDR2 FRNRAP. This CDR3 reads CASGGTGFAGELFF. The CDR3 bases are TGTGCTAGTGGCGGTACAGGGTTCGCCGGGGAGCTGTTTTTT.

The chain links TRBV4-1 to TRBJ2-5, with a tentative D call TRBD2 (6 bases). V shed 1 base and J shed 7 bases, with 13 bases lying between them. This CDR3 spans 14 amino acids. Germline lookup yields CDR1 MGHRA and CDR2 YSYEKL. DNA for the CDR3: TGCGCCAGCAGCCAAGTAGGCCAGGAGGGGACCCAGTACTTC. Amino acid sequence: CASSQVGQEGTQYF.

This chain joins TRBV5-1 and TRBJ1-2; D perhaps matches TRBD1 (6 bases). V shed 5 bases and J shed 4 bases, with 18 bases lying between them. The germline V gene encodes CDR1 SGHRS and CDR2 YFSETQ. The CDR3 totals 15 residues. CDR3 in DNA: TGCGCCAGCAGGGAGCGTCTGGGGGCGGGCTATGGCTACACCTTC. Translating it yields CASRERLGAGYGYTF.

The V gene is TRBV29-1, the J gene TRBJ2-1; no firm D call. CDR3 length equals 10 residues. Germline V gene lookup returns CDR1 SQVTM and CDR2 ANQGSEA. V was shortened by 7 bases and J by 10 bases, with 11 bases between the two germline ends. CDR3 sequence reads: CSATFHEQFF. CDR3 DNA sequence: TGCAGCGCCACCTTTCACGAGCAGTTCTTC.

V gene TRBV7-9 combines with J gene TRBJ1-1; D is unresolved. This CDR3 has 15 amino acids. Germline CDR1 and CDR2: SEHNR and FQNEAQ (reference sequence). The ends were cut back, 5 bases at V and 6 bases at J, with 19 bases in the middle. The CDR3 loop reads CASSLQSLPGSEAFF. CDR3 sequence (DNA): TGTGCCAGCAGCCTACAGTCCTTACCCGGTTCTGAAGCTTTCTTT. The full variable domain, its missing parts supplied by reference TRBV7-9 and TRBJ1-1, is DTGVSQNPRHKITKRGQNVTFRCDPISEHNRLYWYRQTLGQGPEFLTYFQNEAQLEKSRLLSDRFSAERPKGSFSTLEIQRTEQGDSAMYLCASSLQSLPGSEAFFGQGTRLTVV.

This clone was recorded once. The V call is TRBV11-1, the J call TRBJ1-3; 7 bases map to TRBD1. Germline V gene lookup returns CDR1 SGHAT and CDR2 FQDESV (reference sequence). The CDR3 is made up of 18 amino acids. The V segment lost 4 bases and the J segment 0 bases; nucleotides outside the gene matches: 12. The CDR3 spells CASSSAPTGTYSGNTIYF. In DNA, the CDR3 is TGTGCCAGCAGCTCGGCGCCGACAGGGACTTACTCTGGAAACACCATATATTTT.

CDR3 sequence reads: CASSLLAGAVYEQYF. The CDR3, as DNA: TGTGCCAGCAGTCTTCTAGCGGGGGCCGTCTACGAGCAGTACTTC. V is TRBV25-1 and J is TRBJ2-7; 10 bases line up with TRBD2. CDR3 length: 15 amino acids. CDR1 is MGHDK and CDR2 is SYGVNS in the germline V gene. Trimming cost V 5 bases and J 3 bases; bases outside gene matches: 7.

The chain is built from TRBV6-5 and TRBJ1-1; the D gene is possibly TRBD1 (6 bases). The CDR3 runs 15 residues. The ends were cut back, 6 bases at V and 2 bases at J, with 16 bases in the middle. CDR1 is MNHEY, CDR2 SVGAGI, per germline. CDR3 loop: CASRPRTAPNTEAFF. CDR3 DNA: TGTGCCAGCAGACCGAGGACAGCTCCCAACACTGAAGCTTTCTTT.

The rearrangement joins TRBV6-6 to TRBJ1-6, with TRBD1 as a possible D gene (5 bases). V lost 2 bases to trimming and J lost 5 bases, with 10 bases between them. The germline V gene has CDR1 MNHNY and CDR2 SVGAGI (reference sequence). This CDR3 contains 15 residues. The CDR3 loop reads CASSYLQGDNSPLHF. The CDR3 DNA reads as TGTGCCAGCAGTTACCTGCAGGGAGATAATTCACCCCTCCACTTT.

The rearrangement joins TRBV10-1 to TRBJ1-1; 9 positions agree with TRBD1. Germline trimming cut 6 bases from V and 6 bases from J; bases unmatched to any gene: 5. The CDR3 totals 13 residues. Germline CDR1 WNHNN, CDR2 SYGVQD (reference sequence). The CDR3 is CASRGQGKAEAFF. For the CDR3, the DNA is TGCGCCAGCAGGGGACAGGGCAAGGCTGAAGCTTTCTTT.

In its sample, this clone was seen a few times. The chain joins TRBV7-9 to TRBJ1-3, with 8 bases matching TRBD1. Per germline, CDR1 SEHNR and CDR2 FQNEAQ (reference sequence). The CDR3 sequence is 14 residues long. V lost 5 bases, J lost 3 bases, and 3 bases stayed unmatched. The CDR3 nucleotides read TGTGCCAGCAGCGGACAGGGTGGTGGAAACACCATATATTTT. Its translation: CASSGQGGGNTIYF. Full variable domain (outside the CDR3, taken from reference TRBV7-9 and TRBJ1-3): DTGVSQNPRHKITKRGQNVTFRCDPISEHNRLYWYRQTLGQGPEFLTYFQNEAQLEKSRLLSDRFSAERPKGSFSTLEIQRTEQGDSAMYLCASSGQGGGNTIYFGEGSWLTVV.

The CDR3 loop reads CASSPRNRISYEQYF. CDR3 sequence (DNA): TGTGCCAGCAGCCCACGAAACCGAATCTCCTACGAGCAGTACTTC. The chain combines TRBV7-6 with TRBJ2-7; D remains unclear. V gave up 5 bases and J gave up 0 bases, with 14 bases separating them. Germline V gene data show CDR1 as SGHVS and CDR2 as FNYEAQ. CDR3 length: 15 amino acids. The whole variable domain, remainder taken from reference TRBV7-6 and TRBJ2-7, is GAGVSQSPRYKVTKRGQDVALRCDPISGHVSLYWYRQALGQGPEFLTYFNYEAQQDKSGLPNDRFSAERPEGSISTLTIQRTEQRDSAMYRCASSPRNRISYEQYFGPGTRLTVT.

V gene TRBV28 combines with J gene TRBJ1-2, with TRBD1 matching 7 bases. The CDR3 extends over 11 amino acids. Germline CDR1 is MDHEN and CDR2 is SYDVKM. With 6 bases clipped from V and 14 bases from J, the junction kept 9 bases outside the gene matches. The CDR3 protein is CASSYRGGGTF. CDR3 bases: TGTGCCAGCAGCTACAGGGGAGGAGGGACCTTC.

The chain has TRBV19 and TRBJ1-2; D may be TRBD1 (5 bases). Germline V gene data show CDR1 as LNHDA and CDR2 as SQIVND (reference sequence). The V gene lost 6 bases and the J gene lost 3 bases, with 17 bases spanning the gap. This CDR3 has 15 residues. The CDR3 spells CASSRPGQGDYGYTF. The CDR3 coding sequence is TGTGCCAGTAGCCGCCCCGGCCAGGGTGACTATGGCTACACCTTC. The variable domain in full, completed from reference TRBV19 and TRBJ1-2, reads DGGITQSPKYLFRKEGQNVTLSCEQNLNHDAMYWYRQDPGQGLRLIYYSQIVNDFQKGDIAEGYSVSREKKESFPLTVTSAQKNPTAFYLCASSRPGQGDYGYTFGSGTRLTVV.

This clone has just one count. The chain joins TRBV30 to TRBJ2-5; D call uncertain. V lost 3 bases and J lost 5, with 7 bases in between. Germline loops: CDR1 GTSNPN, CDR2 SVGIG (reference sequence). The CDR3 runs to 11 residues. CDR3 in DNA: TGTGCCTGGAGCCCCGGGGAGACCCAGTACTTC. As protein: CAWSPGETQYF.